This TCR beta chain comes out of a study of T-cell reconstitution after alpha-beta-depleted transplantation in children (dated by TCRdb to the mid-2010s). With respect to the entire study: T-cell immune reconstitution after TCRalphabeta/CD19-depleted allogeneic hematopoietic cell transplantation in children was quantitatively tracked in the study by means of TCR repertoire profiling. Study-level results and caveats: The frequencies of hyperexpanded clones fell over the following months, and after one year, T-cell counts and TCRbeta diversity were mostly attributed to newly produced T cells. The high TCRbeta diversity at day 60 in some patients was ascribed to recipient T cells and intrathymic progenitors that had survived conditioning. The apparently early alphabetaT-cell count recovery about two months after transplant was reportedly dependent on only several hundred rapidly expanded clones derived from non-depleted graft cells.

The germline V gene (reference sequence) gives CDR1 as MNHEY and CDR2 as SMNVEV. Spanning cysteine to phenylalanine, the CDR3 consists of 14 amino acids. Of the read, only the CDR3 DNA is kept; its 42 bases are in frame from base 1. What this sample's treatment or condition label stands for: allogeneic hematopoietic cell transplantation with graft depleted of TCRalphabeta T cells and CD19 B cells. The transplant recipients were children given TCRalphabeta/CD19-depleted allogeneic hematopoietic cell grafts. Library construction relied on PCR. The sequencing machine was an Illumina HiSeq 2500. TCR libraries were prepared with molecular barcoding, using unique molecular identifiers to normalize TCRbeta repertoire quantification. TCRdb cleaned the public reads at Q25 with fastp, built clones with MiXCR and kept in-frame beta chains. Entries are consolidated by CDR3 protein sequence, retaining the most common genes and DNA. Present in this sample are 700,000 or so distinct CDR3 sequences, around 13% of which were seen just once. Around 0.8% of the sample rests with the top ten.

Points on this clonotype: Its specific antigen is unknown. At one end, the junction sequence differs from germline, possibly due to a read error.

This chain joins TRBV27 to TRBJ1-1, and possibly TRBD1, on 5 matching bases. This specimen was PBMCs, taken before TCRalphabeta/CD19-depleted stem cell transplant. This sequence was found in a girl aged 2 to 9 with congenital amegakaryocytic thrombocytopenia, due to receive a stem cell transplant. The CDR3 amino acid sequence is: CVSSLTGVITEAFF. The bases read TGTGTCAGCAGTTTGACGGGGGTAATCACTGAAGCTTTCTTT.